The 28 T cell receptor beta chains listed next were all sequenced from one sample in a study of T cell repertoires in cytomegalovirus infection. TCRdb recomputed calls from the reads with MiXCR, one row per CDR3 protein. The sample includes about 140,000 distinct CDR3 sequences, 6.5% of them seen just once. Sequenced input: PBMCs. The receptors were sampled from a human donor in good health (CMV status not recorded). Some clones in this sample may be carry-over from other donors' samples.

This clonotype was detected many times. The chain carries TRBV20-1 and TRBJ1-6; TRBD1 matches 7 bases. This CDR3 has 15 amino acids. CDR1 and CDR2 from the germline V gene are DFQATT and SNEGSKA (reference sequence). J was trimmed by 8 bases and V by 2 bases; bases with no gene match: 9. The CDR3 sequence: CSARRTGGGDSPLHF. CDR3 nucleotides: TGCAGTGCTAGACGGACAGGAGGGGGGGATTCACCCCTCCACTTT.

This clonotype has at least ten counts. The chain employs TRBV5-1 and TRBJ1-1; D may be TRBD1 (6 bases). Germline values: CDR1 SGHRS, CDR2 YFSETQ. Trimming removed 6 bases from V and 1 base from J, with 13 bases in between. CDR3 size: 14 residues. In DNA, the CDR3 is TGCGCCAGCACCGACGACAGGTCGAACACTGAAGCTTTCTTT. Translation: CASTDDRSNTEAFF. The full variable domain, rest sourced from reference TRBV5-1 and TRBJ1-1, is KAGVTQTPRYLIKTRGQQVTLSCSPISGHRSVSWYQQTPGQGLQFLFEYFSETQRNKGNFPGRFSGRQFSNSRSEMNVSTLELGDSALYLCASTDDRSNTEAFFGQGTRLTVV.

This clonotype was counted many times. The chain combines TRBV7-9 with TRBJ1-3; no definite D call. CDR1 and CDR2 (germline): SEHNR, FQNEAQ (reference sequence). The CDR3 spans 13 residues. Trimming took 1 base from V and 9 from J, leaving 10 bases between them. CDR3 nucleotide sequence: TGTGCCAGCAGCTTAGAAGGCGGATTCACCATATATTTT. Its protein product is CASSLEGGFTIYF.

In this sample, this clonotype turned up many times. The rearrangement links TRBV12-3 or TRBV12-4 to TRBJ2-2; perhaps TRBD1 as D (5 bases). This CDR3 has 16 amino acids. Trimming stripped 8 bases from V and 2 bases from J, with 18 bases between. CDR3 loop: CASRPPTWGNTGELFF. CDR3 DNA: TGTGCCAGCCGACCCCCTACATGGGGCAACACCGGGGAGCTGTTTTTT.

The V gene is TRBV27, the J gene TRBJ1-5; perhaps TRBD1 as D (5 bases). Trimming removed 3 bases at V and 5 bases at J, with 14 bases between. The CDR3 has 15 residues. Germline CDR1 reads MNHEY; CDR2 reads SMNVEV (reference sequence). CDR3 sequence reads: CASSFELLGDQPQHF. CDR3 sequence (DNA): TGTGCCAGCAGTTTTGAGCTCCTGGGGGATCAGCCCCAGCATTTT.

This clonotype was recorded many times. The chain links TRBV7-9 to TRBJ2-1; 8 nucleotides line up with TRBD2. The CDR3 covers 19 residues. Germline CDR1 and CDR2: SEHNR and FQNEAQ (reference sequence). V lost 5 bases, J lost 5 bases, and 20 bases stayed unmatched. CDR3 sequence (DNA): TGTGCCAGCAGCCGATACAGTAGTCCGCCGGGACTAGGCCACAATGAGCAGTTCTTC. It codes for CASSRYSSPPGLGHNEQFF.

This clonotype has at least ten counts. J is TRBJ2-3 and V is TRBV6-2 or TRBV6-3; 9 positions match TRBD1. In germline, CDR1 is MNHEY, CDR2 SVGEGT. The CDR3 covers 15 residues. V lost 6 bases and J lost 2; bases outside the gene matches: 6. The CDR3 reads CASRDRGDPTDTQYF. CDR3 DNA: TGTGCCAGCAGGGACAGGGGTGACCCCACAGATACGCAGTATTTT.

This clonotype was counted many times. The J gene is TRBJ2-7, the V gene TRBV28; 8 nucleotides agree with TRBD1. The CDR3 spans 13 residues. Losses at the gene ends were 10 bases for V and 1 base for J; bases not matched to a gene: 6. Germline V CDR1 and CDR2: MDHEN, SYDVKM. This CDR3 reads CATDRGRSYEQYF. The CDR3 DNA reads TGTGCCACAGACAGGGGTCGGTCCTACGAGCAGTACTTC. The variable domain in full, completed from reference TRBV28 and TRBJ2-7, reads DVKVTQSSRYLVKRTGEKVFLECVQDMDHENMFWYRQDPGLGLRLIYFSYDVKMKEKGDIPEGYSVSREKKERFSLILESASTNQTSMYLCATDRGRSYEQYFGPGTRLTVT.

There are many counts of this clonotype. The chain joins TRBV20-1 to TRBJ1-2; TRBD1 is a possible D gene (5 bases). Germline V gene sequence: CDR1 DFQATT, CDR2 SNEGSKA (reference sequence). The CDR3 sequence is 13 residues long. V was trimmed by 3 bases and J by 6 bases, leaving 14 bases between them. The CDR3 region has the DNA TGCAGTGCTAGTCAAGCAGGGAGGGATGGCTACACCTTC. This gives the protein CSASQAGRDGYTF.

This clonotype was seen ten or more times. The rearrangement uses TRBV10-2 and TRBJ2-1; TRBD1 agrees at 7 bases. Germline V lookup: CDR1 WSHSY, CDR2 SAAADI. The CDR3 sequence is 17 residues long. Unmatched junction bases numbered 10, after V lost 4 bases and J lost 1 base. The CDR3 region is CASSVSGGPISYNEQFF. Here the CDR3 DNA reads TGCGCCAGCAGTGTTTCAGGGGGTCCTATTTCCTACAATGAGCAGTTCTTC.

This clonotype was picked up a small number of times. The J gene is TRBJ2-2, the V gene TRBV4-1, with unresolved D. V was clipped by 4 bases and J by 3 bases, with 18 bases between them. Germline CDR1 is MGHRA and CDR2 is YSYEKL. The CDR3 is 17 residues long. CDR3 bases: TGCGCCAGCAGCCGCAAATTGGGCGCAGGCGACACCGGGGAGCTGTTTTTT. It translates to CASSRKLGAGDTGELFF.

The table lists this clonotype with many counts. The gene calls are TRBV7-3 and TRBJ2-3; TRBD1 matches 9 bases. V shed 3 bases, J shed 4 bases, and the junction held 8 bases outside the gene matches. CDR1 and CDR2 (germline): SGHTA, FQGTGA. The CDR3 totals 16 residues. The CDR3 nucleotides read TGTGCCAGCAGCTTTTCGGACAGGGGATGGGCAGATACGCAGTATTTT. Amino acids: CASSFSDRGWADTQYF.

This clonotype was picked up many times. The genes are TRBV20-1 and TRBJ1-2, with TRBD1 identical over 8 bases. Trimming at V came to 1 base and at J to 8 bases, leaving 6 bases not matched to a gene. CDR1 DFQATT and CDR2 SNEGSKA come from the germline V gene (reference sequence). CDR3 size: 13 residues. This chain's CDR3 is CSARVQGAGGYTF. Written as DNA, the CDR3 is TGCAGTGCTAGAGTGCAGGGGGCTGGGGGCTACACCTTC.

At least ten counts were recorded for this clonotype. The V gene is TRBV6-2 or TRBV6-3, the J gene TRBJ2-2; D call uncertain. V was clipped by 0 bases and J by 6 bases, with 5 bases between them. CDR1 is MNHEY, CDR2 SVGEGT, per germline. CDR3 size: 13 residues. The chain's CDR3 is CASSYSTAGELFF. CDR3 nucleotide sequence: TGTGCCAGCAGTTACTCGACGGCCGGGGAGCTGTTTTTT.

This clonotype was counted only a few times. The CDR3 region is CSAPDRGLGDSTDTQYF. The DNA of the CDR3 is TGCAGTGCTCCGGACAGGGGGCTAGGAGATAGCACAGATACGCAGTATTTT. The chain uses TRBV20-1 and TRBJ2-3, with TRBD1 identical over 11 bases. The CDR3 contains 17 residues. Germline CDR1 reads DFQATT; CDR2 reads SNEGSKA (reference sequence). Trimming cost V 5 bases and J 0 bases; bases outside gene matches: 10.

This clonotype was seen a few times. The chain combines TRBV5-5 with TRBJ1-6; 8 positions match TRBD1. Germline values: CDR1 SGHKS, CDR2 YYEKEE (reference sequence). Unmatched junction bases numbered 2, after V lost 2 bases and J lost 7 bases. This CDR3 region has 14 residues. CDR3 sequence reads: CASSFRQGNSPLHF. The CDR3 DNA sequence: TGTGCCAGCAGCTTTCGACAGGGGAATTCACCCCTCCACTTT.

This clonotype has ten or more counts. This chain links TRBV5-5 with TRBJ1-2; 7 bases fit TRBD1. V gave up 4 bases and J gave up 8 bases; unmatched junction bases: 11. Germline V gives CDR1 SGHKS, CDR2 YYEKEE (reference sequence). The CDR3 covers 14 residues. The CDR3 nucleotides read TGTGCCAGCAGCGAAAGACAGGGATTGTTCGGCTACACCTTC. Protein: CASSERQGLFGYTF.

Worth noting for this clonotype: A read error may explain this, as a much larger clone is one base away. V and J are TRBV6-8 and TRBJ1-5; D is undetermined. V shed 6 bases and J shed 5 bases, with 17 bases lying between them. Germline CDR1 MNHGY, CDR2 SAAAGT. The CDR3 has 15 residues. CDR3 amino acids: CASRVTWGSDQPQHF. Written as DNA, the CDR3 is TGTGCCAGCAGGGTTACATGGGGAAGCGATCAGCCCCAGCATTTT.

In DNA, the CDR3 is TGTGCCAGCAGTTCGCCCTACAGGGGCTCTAACTATGGCTACACCTTC. Its translation: CASSSPYRGSNYGYTF. The rearrangement joins TRBV28 to TRBJ1-2, with 7 bases fitting TRBD1. Trimming at V came to 4 bases and at J to 0 bases, leaving 8 bases not matched to a gene. Per the germline V gene, CDR1 is MDHEN and CDR2 is SYDVKM. The CDR3 runs to 16 residues.

There are many counts of this clonotype. The chain recombines TRBV11-2 with TRBJ2-1; TRBD2 matches at 8 bases. The length of the CDR3 is 16 residues. Germline CDR1 is SGHAT and CDR2 is FQNNGV. V dropped 1 base and J dropped 7; count of bases not matched to a gene: 9. The CDR3 loop reads CASSLGRGDYQNEQFF. For the CDR3, the DNA is TGTGCCAGCAGCTTAGGGCGGGGGGATTACCAAAATGAGCAGTTCTTC.

This clonotype was picked up a small number of times. The rearrangement links TRBV29-1 to TRBJ2-3; the D gene is possibly TRBD1 (6 bases). Trimming took off 7 bases at V and 6 bases at J, with 20 bases between the two ends. Germline V CDR1 and CDR2: SQVTM, ANQGSEA. This CDR3 has 14 residues. CDR3 protein: CSASQGAWLDTQYF. CDR3 DNA sequence: TGCAGCGCGTCACAGGGAGCATGGCTGGATACGCAGTATTTT.

Many counts were recorded for this clonotype. This chain uses TRBV28 with TRBJ1-4, with D uncertain. Looked up from germline, CDR1 is MDHEN and CDR2 is SYDVKM. The length of the CDR3 is 12 residues. With 7 bases removed from V and 7 bases from J, the gap between germline ends came to 10 bases. The CDR3 DNA reads as TGTGCCAGCACCCCTGGGAGTGAAAAACTGTTTTTT. This gives the protein CASTPGSEKLFF.

There are many counts of this clonotype. The rearrangement uses TRBV28 and TRBJ1-5; the match to TRBD1 covers 9 bases. Germline assignment: CDR1 MDHEN and CDR2 SYDVKM. J gave up 7 bases and V 8 bases, and 6 bases lay outside the gene matches. This CDR3 has 13 amino acids. The CDR3 protein is CASGTGMVQPQHF. The CDR3 DNA reads TGTGCCAGCGGGACAGGGATGGTACAGCCCCAGCATTTT.

The chain has TRBV18 and TRBJ1-5, with no clear D. Germline loops: CDR1 KGHSH, CDR2 LQKENI. CDR3 length: 13 amino acids. Trimming shortened V by 5 bases and J by 5 bases, and 10 bases separated the two germline ends. CDR3 region: CASSANIDQPQHF. The CDR3 nucleotides are TGTGCCAGCTCAGCTAACATCGATCAGCCCCAGCATTTT.

The table lists this clonotype with many counts. The rearrangement joins TRBV7-6 to TRBJ2-1, with D perhaps assigned TRBD1 or TRBD2 (6 bases each). Deletions cut 0 bases from V and 9 bases from J, with 18 bases between. Per the germline V gene, CDR1 is SGHVS and CDR2 is FNYEAQ. CDR3 length: 16 residues. CDR3 protein: CASSLAGGIWESEQFF. The CDR3 DNA reads as TGTGCCAGCAGCTTAGCAGGGGGGATATGGGAAAGTGAGCAGTTCTTC.

This clonotype came up many times. The chain uses TRBV7-9 and TRBJ2-2; D gene unclear. In germline, CDR1 is SEHNR, CDR2 FQNEAQ (reference sequence). V lost 6 bases to trimming and J lost 8 bases, with 13 bases between them. The CDR3 is 13 amino acids. The CDR3 loop is CASSVLAPGELFF. The CDR3 coding sequence is TGTGCCAGCAGTGTCTTGGCGCCGGGGGAGCTGTTTTTT. Complete variable domain (other parts from reference TRBV7-9 and TRBJ2-2): DTGVSQNPRHKITKRGQNVTFRCDPISEHNRLYWYRQTLGQGPEFLTYFQNEAQLEKSRLLSDRFSAERPKGSFSTLEIQRTEQGDSAMYLCASSVLAPGELFFGEGSRLTVL.

Notes on this clonotype: A much larger clonotype is one base distant, so this may be a read error. The chain recombines TRBV20-1 with TRBJ1-5, with D perhaps matching TRBD1 (6 bases). V was trimmed by 6 bases and J by 3 bases, leaving 15 bases between them. The CDR3 totals 14 residues. The germline V gene has CDR1 DFQATT and CDR2 SNEGSKA (reference sequence). The CDR3 DNA reads as TGCAGTGCAGTGGGCGGGGGCGACAATCAGCCCCAGCATTTT. Amino acid sequence: CSAVGGGDNQPQHF.

In its sample, this clonotype was seen many times. This chain links TRBV7-8 with TRBJ1-3, with D possibly matching TRBD1 (6 bases). V dropped 1 base and J dropped 4 bases, with 11 bases sitting between them. Germline assignment: CDR1 SGHVS and CDR2 FQNEAQ. The CDR3 consists of 15 residues. This CDR3 reads CASSLVAGGGNTIYF. CDR3 DNA: TGTGCCAGCAGCTTAGTAGCGGGGGGCGGAAACACCATATATTTT.